This section outlines one TCR beta chain sequence together with its context. This clone came up a few times. Its cognate antigen has yet to be identified. No much larger clone is present one base from it, and per-base qualities are unavailable. Whole blood was collected in K2EDTA tubes by collaborating institutions according to the institutions' own protocols. Collaborator samples were shipped for TCRbeta analysis as frozen whole blood, isolated PBMCs, or DNA extracted from either sample type. This entry belongs to a study of blood T cell repertoires in COVID-19 (dated by TCRdb to the early 2020s). For the wider study: Samples from collaborators originated in the United States, Italy and Spain and spanned both the acute and convalescent phases of COVID-19. The material from the prospective study consisted of cDNA or gDNA derived from T cells, B-cell-depleted T cells, or PBMCs. Samples were obtained from the ongoing ImmuneRACE study (first 160 participants) and from over 1,000 subjects provided by 6 global collaborators. The repertoires were released in a freely available public database intended as a resource for research on the immune response to SARS-CoV-2. Sample metadata almost always included a de-identified subject ID, COVID-19 status, age in years and sex. HLA class I and class II types, where available, came from metadata supplied by the sample provider rather than from assay-based typing. Subjects who had been exposed to COVID-19, were actively infected with it, or had recovered from it provided the deeply sampled blood TCRbeta repertoires that made up the dataset.

TCRbeta CDR3 regions were amplified from genomic DNA using the immunoSEQ Assay, a bias-controlled multiplex PCR. On the study's bioinformatics: Nucleated cell counts per sample were estimated from amplification of reference gene primers within the assay. Sequence reads were collapsed and filtered to measure the absolute abundance of every unique TCRbeta CDR3 rearrangement. For each sample, productive Simpson clonality was calculated by taking the square root of Simpson's diversity index across productive rearrangements. This is the immuneACCESS table as TCRdb keeps it, with only in-frame sequences that have V and J called. A part of the clones is gone; compared with another copy, unresolved V genes explain less than half, and the rest is unexplained. The V and J calls and clone size come from that table; D and trimming were worked out from the DNA. This sample has over 400,000 clones in its table, and approximately 83% of those were observed once. The ten largest clones represent approximately 3.4% of the sample.

V sheds 1 base and J sheds 0 bases, leaving 7 bases between their ends. The CDR3 runs 15 residues from the cysteine to the phenylalanine. The sequence is cut down to CDR3 DNA, 45 bases in frame from base 1. The germline V gene supplies CDR1 SGHTA and CDR2 FQGNSA. What the work shows at the level of the full study, not this receptor alone: Clinical and demographic metadata were provided uncurated, with the amount varying by source and participant.

Recombination connected TRBV7-2 to TRBJ1-5, with a tentative D gene TRBD1 over 5 matching bases. The sequence derives from a human donor in a cohort sampled during active COVID-19. The sequencing sample was made of peripheral blood. The base sequence is TGTGCCAGCAGCTTAGAAAGGGGTAGCAATCAGCCCCAGCATTTT. This encodes CASSLERGSNQPQHF.